This TCR beta chain is drawn from a study of cytomegalovirus exposure and HLA in healthy donors. Overall study results and limits: There were around 160 TCR beta chains listed as cytomegalovirus-associated.

Comment on this clone: What it binds is unknown.

The CDR3 loop spans 18 amino acids. After removal of 3 bases from V and 1 base from J, the junction contained 10 bases not matched to a gene. The germline V gene encodes CDR1 SEHNR and CDR2 FQNEAQ (reference sequence). Use of 60 Vbeta and 13 Jbeta primers characterized the PCR. Sequenced by immunoSEQ multiplex PCR; TCRdb stores in-frame clones only, minus some. This sample has fewer than 100,000 clones; around three quarters occur once, and the top ten carry 16%. The genes are TRBV7-9 and TRBJ2-5, with 11 bases identical to TRBD2. The clonotype comes from a man aged 55 to 70 in good health and CMV-seropositive. Sequences were obtained from PBMCs. The CDR3 DNA follows: TGTGCCAGCAGCTTTCGTAGCGGGGGGGCGGGGTTCCAAGAGACCCAGTACTTC. Protein sequence: CASSFRSGGAGFQETQYF.